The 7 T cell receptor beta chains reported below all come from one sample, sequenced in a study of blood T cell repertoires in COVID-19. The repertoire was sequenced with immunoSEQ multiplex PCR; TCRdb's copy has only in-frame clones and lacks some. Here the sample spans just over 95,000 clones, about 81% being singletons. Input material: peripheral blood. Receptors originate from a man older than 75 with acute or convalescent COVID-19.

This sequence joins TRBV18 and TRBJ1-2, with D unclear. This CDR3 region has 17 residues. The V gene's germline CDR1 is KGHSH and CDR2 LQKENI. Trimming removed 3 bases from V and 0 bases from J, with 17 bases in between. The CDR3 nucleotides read TGTGCCAGCTCACCTGAATTGACCGGGAAATCTAACTATGGCTACACCTTC. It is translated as CASSPELTGKSNYGYTF.

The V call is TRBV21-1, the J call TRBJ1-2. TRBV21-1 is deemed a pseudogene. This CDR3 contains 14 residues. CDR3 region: CASTTPGGGGGYTF. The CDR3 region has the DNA TGTGCCAGCACCACTCCCGGTGGGGGGGGCGGCTACACCTTC.

The CDR3 DNA reads TGTGCCAGCAGCTTAGTCGCCAGGGGCACCTACTACGAGCAGTACTTC. Amino acid sequence: CASSLVARGTYYEQYF. The rearrangement uses TRBV11-2 and TRBJ2-7; D might be TRBD1 (6 bases). V was pared by 1 base and J by 3 bases, with 16 bases between. CDR1 is SGHAT, CDR2 FQNNGV, per germline. The CDR3 runs 16 residues.

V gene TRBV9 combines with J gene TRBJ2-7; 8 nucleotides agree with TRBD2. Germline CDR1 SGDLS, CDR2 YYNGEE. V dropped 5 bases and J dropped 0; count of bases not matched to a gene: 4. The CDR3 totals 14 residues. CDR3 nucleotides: TGTGCCAGCAGTTGGACTAGCACCTCCTACGAGCAGTACTTC. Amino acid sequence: CASSWTSTSYEQYF.

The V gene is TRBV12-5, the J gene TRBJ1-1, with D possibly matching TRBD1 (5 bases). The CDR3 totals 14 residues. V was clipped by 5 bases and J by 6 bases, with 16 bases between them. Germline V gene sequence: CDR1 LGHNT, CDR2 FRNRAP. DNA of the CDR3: TGTGCTAGTGGTGGTCAGGGCGATGGCGCTGAAGCTTTCTTT. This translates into CASGGQGDGAEAFF.

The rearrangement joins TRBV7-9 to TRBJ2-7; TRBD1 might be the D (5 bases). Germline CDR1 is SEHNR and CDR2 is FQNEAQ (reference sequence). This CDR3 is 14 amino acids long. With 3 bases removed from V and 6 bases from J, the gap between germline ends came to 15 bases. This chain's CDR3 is CASSFVLQGGEQYF. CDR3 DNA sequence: TGTGCCAGCAGCTTTGTACTTCAGGGCGGCGAGCAGTACTTC.

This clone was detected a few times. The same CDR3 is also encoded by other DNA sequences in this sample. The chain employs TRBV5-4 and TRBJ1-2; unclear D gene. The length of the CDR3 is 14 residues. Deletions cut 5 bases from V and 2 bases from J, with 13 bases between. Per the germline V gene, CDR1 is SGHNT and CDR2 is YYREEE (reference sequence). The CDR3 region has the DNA TGTGCCAGCAGTCGGAGGGAGGGCAACTATGGCTACACCTTC. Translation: CASSRREGNYGYTF.